These 9 T cell receptor beta chains were all obtained from the same sample, sequenced in a study of blood T cell repertoires in COVID-19. Using immunoSEQ multiplex PCR, the repertoire was profiled, and TCRdb retains in-frame clones only, with some absent. The table includes over 400,000 clones, approximately 88% detected once. What was sequenced was peripheral blood. These receptors were obtained from a woman between 50 and 59 years old with COVID-19, enrolled during active disease.

This clone was observed a single time. The chain has TRBV7-2 and TRBJ1-2, with 10 bases that match TRBD1. Germline CDR1 and CDR2: SGHTA and FQGNSA. The J segment lost 8 bases and the V segment lost 2 bases, leaving 5 bases of the junction unmatched. The CDR3 runs 14 residues. This chain's CDR3 is CASSLRQGAYGYTF. CDR3 nucleotide sequence: TGTGCCAGCAGCTTAAGACAGGGGGCGTACGGCTACACCTTC.

This sequence joins TRBV5-4 and TRBJ1-2; no reliable D call. The germline V gene has CDR1 SGHNT and CDR2 YYREEE (reference sequence). The CDR3 covers 18 residues. The V end was cut by 1 base, the J end by 0 bases, with 19 bases between. The CDR3 here is CASSLKESRGKANYGYTF. In DNA form, the CDR3 reads TGTGCCAGCAGCTTGAAGGAATCCCGGGGAAAGGCTAACTATGGCTACACCTTC.

The chain employs TRBV5-6 and TRBJ1-5; D remains ambiguous. There are 16 residues in the CDR3. Deletions cut 4 bases from V and 0 bases from J, with 14 bases between. Per germline, CDR1 SGHDT and CDR2 YYEEEE. In nucleotides, the CDR3 is TGTGCCAGCAGCATTGGCGGGGTCTATAGCAATCAGCCCCAGCATTTT. Translation: CASSIGGVYSNQPQHF.

This chain uses TRBV11-2 with TRBJ1-4; D not certain. The CDR3 is 14 residues long. Germline lookup yields CDR1 SGHAT and CDR2 FQNNGV. V was cut by 2 bases and J by 6 bases, with 10 bases left in between. This CDR3 reads CASSLTAYHEKLFF. DNA of the CDR3: TGTGCCAGCAGCTTAACAGCCTATCATGAAAAACTGTTTTTT.

The V and J genes are TRBV3-1 (or the pseudogene TRBV3-2) and TRBJ1-1; no definite D call. V was trimmed by 0 bases and J by 6 bases, leaving 8 bases between them. The CDR3 contains 13 residues. Germline CDR1 LGHDT, CDR2 YNNKEL (reference sequence). This CDR3 is CASSQEGGAEAFF. Written as DNA, the CDR3 is TGTGCCAGCAGCCAAGAGGGCGGGGCTGAAGCTTTCTTT.

This chain joins TRBV2 and TRBJ1-1, with D possibly matching TRBD1 (6 bases). Per germline, CDR1 SNHLY and CDR2 FYNNEI. The CDR3 has 15 residues. With 1 base removed from V and 5 bases from J, the gap between germline ends came to 14 bases. The CDR3 DNA follows: TGTGCCAGCAGTGAAGAACAGGGTTTCGGGACTGAAGCTTTCTTT. It is translated as CASSEEQGFGTEAFF.

The count of this clone is one. The V gene is TRBV24-1, the J gene TRBJ2-1; 11 positions match TRBD2. J gave up 0 bases and V 4 bases, and 10 bases lay outside the gene matches. This CDR3 region has 19 residues. Germline CDR1 KGHDR, CDR2 SFDVKD. This CDR3 reads CATSDPTSGARGSYNEQFF. In DNA form, the CDR3 reads TGTGCCACCAGTGACCCGACTAGCGGGGCTCGGGGCTCCTACAATGAGCAGTTCTTC.

V usage is TRBV19 and J usage is TRBJ2-7; 7 bases align to TRBD1. Germline trimming cut 3 bases from V and 5 bases from J; bases unmatched to any gene: 13. CDR1 and CDR2 from the germline V gene are LNHDA and SQIVND (reference sequence). The CDR3 loop spans 16 amino acids. In nucleotides, the CDR3 is TGTGCCAGTAGTATTTCTCTCGGGACAGCATCGGACGAGCAGTACTTC. Translating gives CASSISLGTASDEQYF.

This chain links TRBV4-1 with TRBJ1-1, with D unresolved. Germline V gene lookup returns CDR1 MGHRA and CDR2 YSYEKL. The V end lost 1 base, the J end lost 0 bases, and 6 bases lay between the germline ends. The CDR3 has 14 amino acids. The CDR3: CASSQVFMNTEAFF. In DNA, the CDR3 is TGCGCCAGCAGCCAAGTTTTCATGAACACTGAAGCTTTCTTT.